This is a list of T cell receptor beta chains from one sample in a study of T cell changes during pregnancy in multiple sclerosis. The repertoire was sequenced with immunoSEQ multiplex PCR; TCRdb's copy has only in-frame clones and lacks some. The data hold 70,000 to 95,000 clones, with roughly nine tenths observed a single time. This sample comprised peripheral blood, obtained in the second trimester of pregnancy. The receptors originated from a female donor in good health, enrolled as a control in a pregnancy study. The CDR3 runs from the conserved cysteine through the conserved F or W. D genes are given only for firm matches. Not all rows give a size; the values are once, few, many and, for expanded clones, a class.

d_call	clone_size	v_call	j_call	cdr3_nt	cdr3_aa
TRBD2	.	TRBV6-5	TRBJ2-3	TGTGCCAGCAGTTACCTAGCGGGATCCACAGATACGCAGTATTTT	CASSYLAGSTDTQYF
.	.	TRBV15	TRBJ1-4	TGTGCCACCAGCAGAGTGCGCGGGGGGAATGAAAAACTGTTTTTT	CATSRVRGGNEKLFF
.	few	TRBV19	TRBJ1-6	TGTGCCAGTAGTAGGGAGGGTCATTCACCCCTCCACTTT	CASSREGHSPLHF
.	.	TRBV7-9	TRBJ2-3	TGTGCCAGCACTTTAACAGATACGCAGTATTTT	CASTLTDTQYF
.	.	TRBV19	TRBJ1-2	TGTGCCAGTAGACCGACCAGGGACAATTACGGCTACACCTTC	CASRPTRDNYGYTF
TRBD2	.	TRBV4-3	TRBJ2-2	TGCGCCAGCAGCCAAGAGAAACTAGCGGGGGGGCAGTATGTGGCCGGGGAGCTGTTTTTT	CASSQEKLAGGQYVAGELFF
.	.	TRBV7-9	TRBJ2-2	TGTGCCAGCACCTCCATGGCGGGCGGGAAAGCTGGCGGGGAGCTGTTTTTT	CASTSMAGGKAGGELFF
.	.	TRBV25-1	TRBJ1-3	TGTGCCAGCAGTGCGGGGGGGGTCTCTGGAAACACCATATATTTT	CASSAGGVSGNTIYF
.	.	TRBV19	TRBJ1-5	TGTGCCAGTAGCCCCCTTCTCTGGGCTAGCAATCAGCCCCAGCATTTT	CASSPLLWASNQPQHF
.	once	TRBV7-2	TRBJ2-3	TGTGCCAGCAGCACCCGGTTGAAGACAGATACGCAGTATTTT	CASSTRLKTDTQYF
TRBD1	.	TRBV6-5	TRBJ1-1	TGTGCCAGCAGGCGGGACAGGGGTTGGACTGAAGCTTTCTTT	CASRRDRGWTEAFF
TRBD2	.	TRBV7-3	TRBJ2-1	TGTGCCAGCAGCTTAACGACTAGCGGGTTCAACCCTGGGAATGAGCAGTTCTTC	CASSLTTSGFNPGNEQFF
.	.	TRBV14	TRBJ1-2	TGTGCCAGCAGCCAAGAGTCAGGGATCTATGGCTACACCTTC	CASSQESGIYGYTF
.	once	TRBV10-3	TRBJ2-4	TGTGCCATCAGTGAGTCGTGGGGAGAAAACCCAGCCAAAAACATTCAGTACTTC	CAISESWGENPAKNIQYF
.	few	TRBV2	TRBJ1-2	TGTGCCAGCAGTGATGTCTTCAGGGGCCATGGCTACACCTTC	CASSDVFRGHGYTF
.	.	TRBV19	TRBJ1-1	TGTGCCAGTAGTATAGGGAGGGGTTTGCGAGGGGAAGCTTTCTTT	CASSIGRGLRGEAFF
.	once	TRBV13	TRBJ2-3	TGTGCCAGCAGCTCAGCCGGGGAATTTAGCACAGATACGCAGTATTTT	CASSSAGEFSTDTQYF
TRBD1	once	TRBV18	TRBJ1-5	TGTGCCAGCTCACCCGGGACAGGGGATCAGCCCCAGCATTTT	CASSPGTGDQPQHF
.	once	TRBV9	TRBJ1-6	TGTGCCAGCAGCGCATCGCCGGGGGGATCCTATAATTCACCCCTCCACTTT	CASSASPGGSYNSPLHF
.	.	TRBV1	TRBJ1-4	TGCACCAGCAGCCAAGATCACCCATTAGTAGTTAGAGAAAAACTGTTTTTT	CTSSQDHPLVVREKLFF
.	.	TRBV11-3	TRBJ2-5	TGTGCCAGCAGCTTAAAGGGGGTAAGTGGGGGGACCCAGTACTTC	CASSLKGVSGGTQYF
TRBD1	.	TRBV9	TRBJ2-5	TGTGCCAGCAGCACTCGGACAGGTCAAGAGACCCAGTACTTC	CASSTRTGQETQYF
TRBD2	.	TRBV5-1	TRBJ2-7	TGCGCCAGCAGCTTGGTTCTAGCGGGGGCTAGCTCCTACGAGCAGTACTTC	CASSLVLAGASSYEQYF
TRBD1	.	TRBV27	TRBJ1-2	TGTGCCAGCAGACGTCGATGGGGACAGACGAGCTATGGCTACACCTTC	CASRRRWGQTSYGYTF
.	.	TRBV6-5	TRBJ1-2	TGTGCCAGCAGTTACTCGGTGGTGGGGGCGTATGGCTACACCTTC	CASSYSVVGAYGYTF
.	.	TRBV7-2	TRBJ2-5	TGTGCCAGCAGCTTAGGGAGCGCGGGCAAAGAGACCCAGTACTTC	CASSLGSAGKETQYF